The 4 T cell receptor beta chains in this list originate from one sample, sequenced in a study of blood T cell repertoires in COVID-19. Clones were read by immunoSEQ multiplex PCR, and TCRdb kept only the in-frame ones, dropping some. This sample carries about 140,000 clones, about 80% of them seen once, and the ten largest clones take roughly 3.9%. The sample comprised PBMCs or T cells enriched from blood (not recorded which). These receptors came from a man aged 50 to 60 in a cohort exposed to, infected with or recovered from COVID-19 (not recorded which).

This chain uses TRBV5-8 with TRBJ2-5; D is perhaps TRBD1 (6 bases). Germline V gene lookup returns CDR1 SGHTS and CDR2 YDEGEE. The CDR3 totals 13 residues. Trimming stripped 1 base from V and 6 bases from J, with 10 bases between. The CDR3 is CASSLTWGQTQYF. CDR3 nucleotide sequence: TGTGCCAGCAGCTTGACTTGGGGGCAGACCCAGTACTTC.

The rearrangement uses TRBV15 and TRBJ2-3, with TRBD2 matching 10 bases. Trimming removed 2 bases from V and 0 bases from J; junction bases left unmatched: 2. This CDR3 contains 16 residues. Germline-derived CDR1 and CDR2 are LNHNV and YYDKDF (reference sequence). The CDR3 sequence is CATSRKAGGSTDTQYF. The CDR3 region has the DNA TGTGCCACCAGCAGAAAAGCGGGAGGGAGCACAGATACGCAGTATTTT.

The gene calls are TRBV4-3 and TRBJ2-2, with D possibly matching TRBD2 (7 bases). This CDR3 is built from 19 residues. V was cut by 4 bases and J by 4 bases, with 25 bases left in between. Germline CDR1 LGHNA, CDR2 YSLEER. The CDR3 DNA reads TGCGCCAGCAGCCCTAAGCCCGGGGGGCCAGAGGGTAGCACCGGGGAGCTGTTTTTT. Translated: CASSPKPGGPEGSTGELFF.

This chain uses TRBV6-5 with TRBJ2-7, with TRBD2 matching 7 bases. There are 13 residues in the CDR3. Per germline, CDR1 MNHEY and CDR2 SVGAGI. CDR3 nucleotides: TGTGCTATGAGGGAGGGTATCTCCTACGAGCAGTACTTC. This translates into CAMREGISYEQYF.